Below are 26 T cell receptor beta chains sequenced from a single sample in a study of T-cell memory formation after mild COVID-19. TCRdb re-called the 5' RACE reads with MiXCR, one entry per CDR3 protein. Of approximately 100,000 distinct CDR3 sequences listed, about 23% are singletons. The source material was PBMCs or a T cell subset sorted from them (not recorded which). Source of these receptors: a man between 18 and 29 years old who had mild COVID-19 (a few samples of this study predate the infection). Cell type and time point are not known.

There are a few counts of this clonotype. V and J are TRBV2 and TRBJ2-7, with unresolved D. The CDR3 is made up of 11 amino acids. CDR1 is SNHLY and CDR2 is FYNNEI in the germline V gene. V lost 7 bases and J lost 1, with 5 bases in between. CDR3 in amino acids: CASKVSYEQYF. CDR3 nucleotides: TGTGCCAGCAAAGTTTCCTACGAGCAGTACTTC.

This chain connects TRBV6-2 or TRBV6-3 to TRBJ2-1, with D perhaps assigned TRBD1 or TRBD2 (6 bases each). Germline CDR1 reads MNHEY; CDR2 reads SVGEGT. V gave up 0 bases and J gave up 4 bases, with 13 bases separating them. The CDR3 is 16 amino acids. The DNA of the CDR3 is TGTGCCAGCAGTTACTCGACTATAGGGGGGTACAATGAGCAGTTCTTC. Amino acids: CASSYSTIGGYNEQFF.

This rearrangement joins TRBV7-9 to TRBJ2-1; no firm D call. Per germline, CDR1 SEHNR and CDR2 FQNEAQ (reference sequence). This CDR3 region has 16 residues. The V gene lost 5 bases and the J gene lost 2 bases, with 16 bases spanning the gap. CDR3 in amino acids: CASSPTSDVTYNEQFF. The DNA for the CDR3 is TGTGCCAGCAGCCCCACATCGGACGTTACCTACAATGAGCAGTTCTTC.

This clonotype was observed a few times. The genes are TRBV7-6 and TRBJ2-7, with TRBD1 identical over 9 bases. V gave up 2 bases and J gave up 9 bases; unmatched junction bases: 11. The CDR3 totals 15 residues. Per germline, CDR1 SGHVS and CDR2 FNYEAQ. CDR3 in amino acids: CASSLTGGDFPGQYV. DNA of the CDR3: TGTGCCAGCAGCTTAACAGGGGGCGACTTCCCTGGGCAGTACGTC.

In DNA, the CDR3 is TGTGCCAGCAGCTCTGGGGCAGGTGAAGCTTTCTTT. This sequence encodes CASSSGAGEAFF. The chain recombines TRBV7-9 with TRBJ1-1; D perhaps matches TRBD1 (5 bases). V dropped 4 bases and J dropped 7 bases, with 10 bases sitting between them. In germline, CDR1 is SEHNR, CDR2 FQNEAQ (reference sequence). This CDR3 contains 12 residues.

This clonotype showed up just a few times. CDR3 sequence (DNA): TGTGCCAGCATGGGGTGGTCCTACAATGAGCAGTTCTTC. The encoded protein is CASMGWSYNEQFF. The V gene is TRBV25-1, the J gene TRBJ2-1, with no clear D. The germline CDR1 and CDR2 sequences are MGHDK and SYGVNS. With 7 bases removed from V and 1 base from J, the gap between germline ends came to 8 bases. The CDR3 is made up of 13 amino acids.

The chain employs TRBV27 and TRBJ1-2; perhaps TRBD1 as D (6 bases). Deletions cut 2 bases from V and 5 bases from J, with 12 bases between. The CDR3 is 14 residues long. Germline V CDR1 and CDR2: MNHEY, SMNVEV (reference sequence). The CDR3 nucleotides are TGTGCCAGCAGTTTACCAGGGGATCAATATGGCTACACCTTC. This encodes CASSLPGDQYGYTF.

In this sample, this clonotype turned up a few times. V is TRBV7-9 and J is TRBJ2-1; 9 bases are shared with TRBD1. Germline CDR1 is SEHNR and CDR2 is FQNEAQ (reference sequence). V dropped 5 bases and J dropped 7; count of bases not matched to a gene: 12. The CDR3 sequence is 16 residues long. The CDR3 nucleotides read TGTGCCAGCAGCCCCCAAGAGCGGACAGGGGATAATGAGCAGTTCTTC. It codes for CASSPQERTGDNEQFF.

This clonotype was observed a few times. The chain recombines TRBV4-3 with TRBJ2-7; D gene unclear. This CDR3 comprises 14 residues. The germline V and J ends were trimmed by 1 base and 4 bases, with 11 bases remaining between them. Germline V gene sequence: CDR1 LGHNA, CDR2 YSLEER. The CDR3 nucleotides read TGCGCCAGCAGCCAAGGCGTTCAGATTTACGAGCAGTACTTC. Translation gives CASSQGVQIYEQYF.

This clonotype occurred a few times. V gene TRBV20-1 combines with J gene TRBJ1-1; 9 bases are a match to TRBD1. The CDR3 totals 13 residues. The junction had 0 bases not matched to a gene; V was cut back by 1 base and J by 3 bases. Per the germline V gene, CDR1 is DFQATT and CDR2 is SNEGSKA (reference sequence). Written as DNA, the CDR3 is TGCAGTGCTAGAGGGACAGGGGACACTGAAGCTTTCTTT. It translates to CSARGTGDTEAFF.

This clonotype was picked up a small number of times. The genes are TRBV4-2 and TRBJ1-1; TRBD1 matches 10 bases. This CDR3 has 15 amino acids. Trimming at V came to 4 bases and at J to 3 bases, leaving 5 bases not matched to a gene. Germline CDR1 is LGHNA and CDR2 is YNFKEQ. The CDR3 bases are TGTGCCAGCAGCCCGACAGGGGGCGAGGACACTGAAGCTTTCTTT. This codes for CASSPTGGEDTEAFF.

The rearrangement uses TRBV6-5 and TRBJ1-1, with D possibly TRBD1 on 5 matching bases. CDR1 and CDR2 from the germline V gene are MNHEY and SVGAGI. Trimming removed 0 bases from V and 7 bases from J, with 6 bases in between. The CDR3 totals 12 residues. CDR3 DNA sequence: TGTGCCAGCAGTTACTCGGGGCTTGAAGCTTTCTTT. As protein: CASSYSGLEAFF.

This chain links TRBV20-1 with TRBJ2-1, with TRBD2 as a possible D gene (5 bases). This CDR3 has 15 amino acids. V gave up 3 bases and J gave up 5 bases, with 17 bases separating them. Germline V gene sequence: CDR1 DFQATT, CDR2 SNEGSKA (reference sequence). CDR3 in DNA: TGCAGTGCTAGGGAACTGGGCGGGTTCGACAATGAGCAGTTCTTC. It codes for CSARELGGFDNEQFF.

This clonotype was detected only once. The chain combines TRBV6-5 with TRBJ1-1, with D unclear. Germline CDR1 and CDR2: MNHEY and SVGAGI. With 5 bases removed from V and 1 base from J, the gap between germline ends came to 11 bases. The CDR3 sequence is 14 residues long. The CDR3 sequence: CASSPSEGNTEAFF. The CDR3 DNA reads TGTGCCAGCAGTCCTAGTGAGGGGAACACTGAAGCTTTCTTT.

Of note for this clonotype: Sequence at one end of the junction differs from germline and may be a read error. The rearrangement links TRBV9 to TRBJ2-7; D is undetermined. The CDR3 extends over 12 amino acids. Germline-derived CDR1 and CDR2 are SGDLS and YYNGEE. The CDR3 sequence: CASSDLGTPLCF. CDR3 nucleotide sequence: TGTGCCAGCAGCGACCTGGGCACCCCCCTGTGCTTC.

This clonotype was seen a handful of times. The chain links TRBV12-3 or TRBV12-4 to TRBJ2-1, with D possibly being TRBD1 or TRBD2 (5 bases each). The CDR3 has 13 amino acids. V gave up 5 bases and J gave up 6 bases, with 11 bases separating them. The CDR3 bases are TGTGCCAGCAGTCCCGGGGCCCTCAATGAGCAGTTCTTC. It specifies CASSPGALNEQFF.

This clonotype has only a few counts. V is TRBV7-9 and J is TRBJ1-1; possible D gene TRBD1, 5 bases. V was cut by 4 bases and J by 4 bases, with 13 bases left in between. This CDR3 has 14 amino acids. CDR1 is SEHNR, CDR2 FQNEAQ, per germline (reference sequence). The CDR3 nucleotides are TGTGCCAGCAGCTCGGTGGGGGGGATCACTGAAGCTTTCTTT. Its translation is CASSSVGGITEAFF.

CDR3 sequence (DNA): TGTGCCAGCAGCCAAGCGAGCGGGGGCGCCGAGACCCAGTACTTC. The encoded protein is CASSQASGGAETQYF. The V call is TRBV3-1, the J call TRBJ2-5, with 8 bases lining up with TRBD2. The J segment lost 5 bases and the V segment lost 1 base, leaving 6 bases of the junction unmatched. This CDR3 has 15 amino acids. The V gene's germline CDR1 is LGHDT and CDR2 YNNKEL (reference sequence).

The chain couples TRBV4-3 to TRBJ2-1; tentative D call: TRBD1 (6 bases). The ends were cut back, 1 base at V and 7 bases at J, with 8 bases in the middle. The CDR3 is made up of 13 amino acids. Looked up from germline, CDR1 is LGHNA and CDR2 is YSLEER. This CDR3 reads CASSQVQGNEQFF. The CDR3, as DNA: TGCGCCAGCAGCCAAGTACAGGGTAATGAGCAGTTCTTC.

This clonotype was seen only a few times. This chain joins TRBV20-1 and TRBJ1-2; D perhaps matches TRBD1 (6 bases). Trimming cost V 0 bases and J 4 bases, with 12 bases left between them. The CDR3 length is 14 residues. Germline V CDR1 and CDR2: DFQATT, SNEGSKA (reference sequence). The CDR3 sequence is CSARDSGDLYGYTF. In nucleotides, the CDR3 is TGCAGTGCTAGAGATTCAGGGGACCTCTATGGCTACACCTTC.

This clonotype has just a few counts. The V and J genes are TRBV7-9 and TRBJ2-1; D possibly corresponds to TRBD2 (5 bases). CDR3 length: 12 residues. Germline CDR1 and CDR2: SEHNR and FQNEAQ (reference sequence). Trimming shortened V by 5 bases and J by 15 bases, and 17 bases separated the two germline ends. CDR3 region: CASSQGREGRFF. The CDR3 nucleotides are TGTGCCAGCAGCCAAGGTCGGGAAGGAAGGTTCTTC. Combining the CDR3 with reference TRBV7-9 and TRBJ2-1 gives the whole variable domain DTGVSQNPRHKITKRGQNVTFRCDPISEHNRLYWYRQTLGQGPEFLTYFQNEAQLEKSRLLSDRFSAERPKGSFSTLEIQRTEQGDSAMYLCASSQGREGRFFGPGTRLTVL.

This chain joins TRBV5-1 and TRBJ2-7; 13 bases match TRBD2. Germline V gives CDR1 SGHRS, CDR2 YFSETQ. The CDR3 loop spans 15 amino acids. With V trimmed by 4 bases and J by 3 bases, 4 bases remained unmatched. The CDR3 DNA reads as TGCGCCAGCAGCCCCGGACTAGCGGGGGACTACGAGCAGTACGTC. Protein: CASSPGLAGDYEQYV.

The chain recombines TRBV18 with TRBJ2-4; 8 bases map to TRBD2. Germline values: CDR1 KGHSH, CDR2 LQKENI. The CDR3 is 16 residues long. V lost 3 bases to trimming and J lost 0 bases; unmatched junction nucleotides: 4. The CDR3 spells CASSPSGGLAKNIQYF. CDR3 in DNA: TGTGCCAGCTCACCCAGCGGGGGCCTAGCCAAAAACATTCAGTACTTC.

The chain couples TRBV4-3 to TRBJ1-2; TRBD1 agrees at 7 bases. This CDR3 spans 17 amino acids. Germline CDR1 LGHNA, CDR2 YSLEER. With 0 bases clipped from V and 9 bases from J, the junction kept 16 bases outside the gene matches. CDR3 DNA sequence: TGCGCCAGCAGCCAAGAGGAGCGACGGACAGGAGCTATGCGCTACACCTTC. Translated, it gives CASSQEERRTGAMRYTF.

The chain uses TRBV7-9 and TRBJ1-1; D gene uncertain. V was pared by 5 bases and J by 2 bases, with 9 bases between. Germline V gene sequence: CDR1 SEHNR, CDR2 FQNEAQ (reference sequence). The length of the CDR3 is 13 residues. The CDR3 is CASSQRPNTEAFF. The CDR3 nucleotides are TGTGCCAGCAGCCAGAGGCCAAACACTGAAGCTTTCTTT.

V is TRBV2 and J is TRBJ2-3; TRBD2 matches 11 bases. The junction had 6 bases not matched to a gene; V was cut back by 5 bases and J by 2 bases. CDR3 length: 16 amino acids. Germline lookup yields CDR1 SNHLY and CDR2 FYNNEI. The CDR3 sequence: CASSTTSGGLTDTQYF. The DNA for the CDR3 is TGTGCCAGCAGTACAACTAGCGGGGGCCTCACAGATACGCAGTATTTT.